This T cell receptor (beta chain) derives from a study of monozygotic twins with inflammatory bowel disease. Skipping T cell sorting, the study isolated total RNA directly from whole blood. Findings and caveats of the study: A reduction in TCRbeta diversity (inverse Simpson) was seen in IBD patients relative to healthy co-twins. Among the T cells, different subtypes could not be distinguished.

Details on this clonotype: Antigen: not known.

The CDR3 covers 13 residues. Germline V gene data show CDR1 as ENHRY and CDR2 as SYGVKD. The team made cDNA by running eight separate reactions for each sample. TCRdb reprocessed the 5' RACE reads and stores each CDR3 protein as one record, lacking DNA. Here the sample table reports about 300,000 distinct CDR3 sequences. The sequenced sample consisted of blood. V gene TRBV10-3 combines with J gene TRBJ1-5. This sequence originates from a human donor with ulcerative colitis or Crohn's disease, or a healthy co-twin of an affected twin (not recorded which). This chain's CDR3 is CAISEMGYQPQHF.